A selection of T cell receptor beta chains follows, all from one sample in a study of blood T cell repertoires in COVID-19. Assay used: immunoSEQ multiplex PCR; TCRdb lists only in-frame clones, some missing. The sample includes 130,000 to 150,000 clones, roughly 84% of them seen just once. Sequenced sample: PBMCs or T cells enriched from blood (not recorded which). These receptors all stem from a woman in her forties or fifties who had been exposed to COVID-19. CDR3s include the opening cysteine and the closing phenylalanine or tryptophan. D genes are given only for firm matches. Clone sizes are given selectively: once, few, many, or a class where the clone is expanded.

abundance	d_gene	j_gene	v_gene	CDR3nt	CDR3aa
.	TRBD1	TRBJ1-1	TRBV12-3/TRBV12-4	TGTGCCAGCACGGACAGGGGAGGAGGTGAAGCTTTCTTT	CASTDRGGGEAFF
.	TRBD1	TRBJ2-7	TRBV5-1	TGCGCCAGCAGCATGACCGGGACAGGGTACGAGCAGTACTTC	CASSMTGTGYEQYF
once	.	TRBJ2-7	TRBV5-6	TGTGCCAGCAGCTTGCAAAGGGGGTCCTACGAGCAGTACTTC	CASSLQRGSYEQYF
.	.	TRBJ2-7	TRBV4-1	TGCGCCAGCAGCCAAGAAGGGTCCGGAGCGGACGAGCAGTACTTC	CASSQEGSGADEQYF
few	.	TRBJ1-6	TRBV7-2	TGTGCCAGCAGCTTATCGGGTTTCCGTAATTCACCCCTCCACTTT	CASSLSGFRNSPLHF
.	.	TRBJ1-1	TRBV11-2	TGTGCCAGCAGCGATACAGGGTTGAACACTGAAGCTTTCTTT	CASSDTGLNTEAFF
.	TRBD1	TRBJ1-2	TRBV30	TGTGCCTGGACCTCACAGGGGATCTTC	CAWTSQGIF
.	TRBD1	TRBJ1-6	TRBV19	TGTGCCAGTAGTATCCTTTCGACAGGGGGTGATTCACCCCTCCACTTT	CASSILSTGGDSPLHF
.	.	TRBJ2-1	TRBV3-1/TRBV3-2	TGTGCCAGCAGCCAAGAGAAGACTAGTGCCTACAATGAGCAGTTCTTC	CASSQEKTSAYNEQFF
.	TRBD2	TRBJ2-2	TRBV19	TGTGCCAGTAGTATAACTAGCGGAGCGAACACCGGGGAGCTGTTTTTT	CASSITSGANTGELFF
.	.	TRBJ2-5	TRBV7-6	TGTGCCAGCAGCTTACGGGGGGCATCAGAGACCCAGTACTTC	CASSLRGASETQYF
.	.	TRBJ1-4	TRBV9	TGTGCCAGCAGCGTAGCTGGGCAGCATAATGAAAAACTGTTTTTT	CASSVAGQHNEKLFF
few	.	TRBJ1-5	TRBV3-1/TRBV3-2	TGTGCCAGCAGCCAAGAGGTGGCCAATCAGCCCCAGCATTTT	CASSQEVANQPQHF
once	TRBD1	TRBJ1-5	TRBV19	TGTGCCAGTAGTCCTCCTACAGGGGTAGGAAGCAATCAGCCCCAGCATTTT	CASSPPTGVGSNQPQHF
.	TRBD2	TRBJ2-5	TRBV19	TGTGCCAGTAGTTTGCGGGGGGGCCTAGAGACCCAGTACTTC	CASSLRGGLETQYF
.	TRBD2	TRBJ2-3	TRBV7-8	TGTGCCAGCAGCTTACAGAGTTTCGGGGGGGCCGATACGCAGTATTTT	CASSLQSFGGADTQYF
.	TRBD1	TRBJ1-4	TRBV4-3	TGCGCCAGCAGCCAAGGTTCAGGGGGCGGAAGGACTAATGAAAAACTGTTTTTT	CASSQGSGGGRTNEKLFF
.	.	TRBJ1-1	TRBV7-2	TGTGCCAGCAGCCTCATGTCGGGTATGAACACTGAAGCTTTCTTT	CASSLMSGMNTEAFF
.	TRBD1	TRBJ2-1	TRBV9	TGTGCCAGCAGCGTAGGGGGACAGGGTGGCAATGAGCAGTTCTTC	CASSVGGQGGNEQFF
.	TRBD1	TRBJ1-1	TRBV6-5	TGTGCCAGCTTCTCCACAGGGGGGACTGAAGCTTTCTTT	CASFSTGGTEAFF
.	TRBD2	TRBJ2-5	TRBV2	TGTGCCAGCAGTGAATACGTGACTAGCGGGGAGACCCAGTACTTC	CASSEYVTSGETQYF
.	TRBD1	TRBJ1-1	TRBV2	TGTGCCAGCAGTGTCAGGGGGGCGAACACTGAAGCTTTCTTT	CASSVRGANTEAFF
.	TRBD2	TRBJ2-3	TRBV27	TGTGCCAGCAGTTCCCTAACTAGCGGGTACACAGATACGCAGTATTTT	CASSSLTSGYTDTQYF
few	.	TRBJ1-2	TRBV19	TGTGCCAGTAGTAACCCCGCTGCAGGTTCCTATGGCTACACCTTC	CASSNPAAGSYGYTF
few	TRBD1	TRBJ1-1	TRBV2	TGTGCCAGCAGTAAGCAAGGGACAGATAATGAAGCTTTCTTT	CASSKQGTDNEAFF
.	TRBD1	TRBJ1-5	TRBV7-8	TGTGCCAGCAGCGGGACAGGTAATCAGCCCCAGCATTTT	CASSGTGNQPQHF
.	TRBD1	TRBJ2-7	TRBV6-5	TGTGCCAGCAGTCTCGGACAGGGGGCTTTCAGCGAGCAGTACTTC	CASSLGQGAFSEQYF
.	.	TRBJ2-2	TRBV5-5	TGTGCCAGCAGCCCCGGCGGGACCGGGGAGCTGTTTTTT	CASSPGGTGELFF
.	.	TRBJ1-6	TRBV3-1/TRBV3-2	TGTGCCAGCAGCCACCCTGTGCGGGGGGCGGGCTATAATTCACCCCTCCACTTT	CASSHPVRGAGYNSPLHF
.	TRBD1	TRBJ1-1	TRBV5-1	TGCGCCAGCAGCCCCGGGGGGGGGACAGGGCCGAAAGCTTTCTTT	CASSPGGGTGPKAFF
.	.	TRBJ1-2	TRBV19	TGTGCCAGTGGAGACAGGCGGAGGAACTATGGCTACACCTTC	CASGDRRRNYGYTF